The 5 T cell receptor beta chains below all came from one sample that was sequenced in a study of T cells in Graves' hyperthyroidism and ophthalmopathy. Amplification targeted TCR beta CDR3 regions from RNA transcripts. A set of HTBI primers served as the primers for a first-round RT-PCR of the TCR CDR3. TCRdb recomputed calls from the multiplex PCR reads with MiXCR, one row per CDR3 protein. Of hundreds of thousands of distinct CDR3 sequences listed, approximately 14% were seen once; the top ten hold around 5.4%. The sequenced sample was blood. The origin of the receptors is a woman aged 25 to 39 with Graves' hyperthyroidism that later progressed to Graves' ophthalmopathy.

This clonotype came up many times. The chain recombines TRBV3-1 with TRBJ1-2, with 7 bases aligning to TRBD1. Germline loops: CDR1 LGHDT, CDR2 YNNKEL (reference sequence). The CDR3 has 15 amino acids. V was clipped by 1 base and J by 2 bases; unmatched bases: 4. CDR3 bases: TGTGCCAGCAGCCAAGCCGGGACAGCAAACTATGGCTACACCTTC. It yields the protein CASSQAGTANYGYTF.

Ten or more counts support this clonotype. The rearrangement links TRBV20-1 to TRBJ2-7; TRBD2 aligns across 8 bases. Germline CDR1 is DFQATT and CDR2 is SNEGSKA (reference sequence). The length of the CDR3 is 14 residues. The junction had 9 bases not matched to a gene; V was cut back by 4 bases and J by 4 bases. CDR3 amino acids: CSAISGRGSYEQYF. For the CDR3, the DNA is TGCAGTGCTATCAGCGGGAGAGGTTCATACGAGCAGTACTTC.

This clonotype was found a few times. The chain employs TRBV20-1 and TRBJ2-3; D gene unclear. CDR1 is DFQATT and CDR2 is SNEGSKA in the germline V gene (reference sequence). V was clipped by 5 bases and J by 4 bases, with 10 bases between them. The CDR3 extends over 12 amino acids. DNA for the CDR3: TGCAGTGCTGTGGCGGCTGCAGATACGCAGTATTTT. This encodes CSAVAAADTQYF.

The table lists this clonotype with many counts. The rearrangement joins TRBV7-2 to TRBJ2-7; weak D call: TRBD2 (5 bases). The CDR3 is 16 amino acids. Looked up from germline, CDR1 is SGHTA and CDR2 is FQGNSA. Trimming took 5 bases from V and 0 from J, leaving 17 bases between them. CDR3 DNA sequence: TGTGCCAGCAGCCCAGAAGGGCGGACTCGCTCCTACGAGCAGTACTTC. This translates into CASSPEGRTRSYEQYF.

This clonotype was picked up many times. The rearrangement uses TRBV28 and TRBJ1-1, with D unresolved. V was trimmed by 5 bases and J by 6 bases, leaving 16 bases between them. The CDR3 sequence is 14 residues long. The germline V gene encodes CDR1 MDHEN and CDR2 SYDVKM. CDR3 protein: CASSLRRALAEAFF. The CDR3 DNA follows: TGTGCCAGCAGTCTCAGGCGGGCCCTCGCTGAAGCTTTCTTT.